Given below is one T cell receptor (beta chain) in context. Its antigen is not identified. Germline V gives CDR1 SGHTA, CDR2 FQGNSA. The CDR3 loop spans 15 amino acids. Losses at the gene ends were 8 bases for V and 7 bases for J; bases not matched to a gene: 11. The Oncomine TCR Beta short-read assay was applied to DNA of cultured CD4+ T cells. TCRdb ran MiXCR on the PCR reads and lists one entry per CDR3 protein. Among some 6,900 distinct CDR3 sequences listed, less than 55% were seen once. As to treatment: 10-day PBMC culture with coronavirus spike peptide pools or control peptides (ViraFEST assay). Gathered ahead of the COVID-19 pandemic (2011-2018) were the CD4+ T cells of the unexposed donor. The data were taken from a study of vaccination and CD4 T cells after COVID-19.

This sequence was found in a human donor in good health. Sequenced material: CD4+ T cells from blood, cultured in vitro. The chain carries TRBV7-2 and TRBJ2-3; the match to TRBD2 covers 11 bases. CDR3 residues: CASGIAGGPSNTQYF. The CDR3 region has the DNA TGTGCCAGCGGCATAGCGGGAGGGCCCTCGAATACGCAGTATTTT.